This T cell receptor (beta chain) was recovered during a study of OX40 agonist ivuxolimab in advanced cancers. Whole-study context: Antecedent anti-PD-1, anti-PD-L1 or anti-CTLA-4 therapy was permissible, with about 40% having received some.

Overall study findings and caveats: Within 6 weeks, CD4+ and CD8+ blood T cells expanded clonally at 0.1 to 3.0 mg/kg.

Trimming took 0 bases from V and 7 from J, leaving 17 bases between them. Germline CDR1 is SGHRS and CDR2 is YFSETQ. The CDR3 has 16 amino acids. As for this clone: Its antigen is not known.

The assay was immunoSEQ multiplex PCR, and TCRdb's table has in-frame clones only and misses some. The sample records 60,000 to 85,000 clones, 80% to 90% being singletons. The sequence came from an adult with an advanced solid tumor such as melanoma, head and neck, liver or kidney cancer. This specimen consisted of CD4+ or CD8+ T cells sorted from blood, obtained in a trial of the OX40 agonist ivuxolimab. The rearrangement joins TRBV5-1 to TRBJ2-1; weak D call: TRBD1 (6 bases). The CDR3 bases are TGCGCCAGCAGCTTGGGGACAGTCCTAGGGGCAAATGAGCAGTTCTTC. This codes for CASSLGTVLGANEQFF.